The entry below gives a single T cell receptor beta chain sequence along with its context. This sample was taken from a study of blood T cell repertoires in COVID-19. Study summary: Samples of COVID-19 (acute and convalescent) were obtained from the United States, Italy and Spain. Nucleic acid was either cDNA or gDNA, and it came from T cells, B-cell-depleted T cells, or PBMCs.

Original analysis: Estimates of nucleated cell counts were drawn from the amplification of reference gene primers. Measured with immunoSEQ multiplex PCR; TCRdb has only the in-frame clones, and not every one. V and J calls and clone size are those listed in that table; D and trimming were worked out from the DNA. The repertoire holds roughly 150,000 clones, with approximately 92% as singletons. The germline V gene has CDR1 SGHKS and CDR2 YYEKEE (reference sequence). The CDR3 covers 16 residues. The V segment lost 4 bases and the J segment 4 bases; nucleotides outside the gene matches: 8. The chain has TRBV5-5 and TRBJ1-1, with 12 bases lining up with TRBD1. Sequenced input: peripheral blood. This receptor was identified in a woman aged 40 to 50 with acute or convalescent COVID-19. CDR3 region: CASSPGTGGAGTEAFF. The CDR3 nucleotides read TGTGCCAGCAGCCCGGGGACAGGGGGCGCAGGCACTGAAGCTTTCTTT.